The clone carrying this T cell receptor beta chain was seen just once. Its target is unknown. These data belong to a study of blood T cells in healthy people across ages. General study points: From one million sequenced T cells, diversity estimates were lower bounds. A conclusive naive versus antigen-experienced comparison was prevented by the unsorted PBMCs.

Alongside a J-beta primer mix, a sample-barcoded 5' primer served in a second PCR lasting about 7 to 11 cycles. Through a template-switch adaptor with 12 random nucleotides, each cDNA molecule received a tag. MiXCR was run by TCRdb on the 5' RACE reads, yielding one entry per CDR3 protein. Here the sample spans around 1.1 million distinct CDR3 sequences, around two fifths being singletons. Germline V CDR1 and CDR2: SEHNR, FQNEAQ (reference sequence). Deletions cut 7 bases from V and 11 bases from J, with 14 bases between. CDR3 length equals 11 residues. This chain links TRBV7-9 with TRBJ2-5; D unresolved. The receptor was isolated from a man aged 18 to 35 in good health. The sample comprised blood. The CDR3 spells CASTPDNEQYF. DNA of the CDR3: TGTGCCAGCACCCCAGACAATGAGCAGTACTTC.